This record concerns one TCR beta chain sequence. This sample stems from a study of T cells in localized non-small cell lung cancer. Here immunoSEQ multiplex PCR was the method, and the copy in TCRdb shows in-frame clones only, minus some. This sample has tens of thousands of clones, with roughly 75% found just once. This TCR was recovered from a man aged 35 to 69 with stage II squamous cell lung carcinoma. The sample was PBMCs, taken before any cancer treatment.

This CDR3 reads CASRGGANEKLFF. In DNA, the CDR3 is TGTGCCAGCAGAGGGGGAGCTAATGAAAAACTGTTTTTT. The chain links TRBV28 to TRBJ1-4; TRBD1 might be the D (6 bases). Germline V gene sequence: CDR1 MDHEN, CDR2 SYDVKM. This CDR3 is built from 13 residues. Trimming took off 6 bases at V and 3 bases at J, with 8 bases between the two ends.